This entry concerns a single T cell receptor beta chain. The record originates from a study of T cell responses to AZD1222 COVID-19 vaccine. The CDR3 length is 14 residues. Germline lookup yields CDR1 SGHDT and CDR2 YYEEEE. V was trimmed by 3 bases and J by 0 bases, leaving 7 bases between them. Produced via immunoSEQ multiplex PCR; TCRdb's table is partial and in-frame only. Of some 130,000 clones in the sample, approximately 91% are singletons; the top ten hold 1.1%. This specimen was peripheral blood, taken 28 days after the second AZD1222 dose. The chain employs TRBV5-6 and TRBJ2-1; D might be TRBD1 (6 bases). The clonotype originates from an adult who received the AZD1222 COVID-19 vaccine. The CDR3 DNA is TGTGCCAGCAGCTGGACAGTCTCCTACAATGAGCAGTTCTTC. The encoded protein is CASSWTVSYNEQFF.